A selection of T cell receptor beta chains follows, all from one sample in a study of cytomegalovirus exposure and HLA in healthy donors. Clones were sequenced by immunoSEQ multiplex PCR, and TCRdb holds only the in-frame ones, with some missing. The sample contains 43,000 or so clones, about 60% of which appear only once. Source material: PBMCs. These receptors came from a human donor in good health. Each CDR3 is given with its conserved first and last residue. The D gene is left open where the match is weak. Only some rows state a clone size, as once, few, many or a class for expanded clones.

TRBJ2-1 TRBV29-1 - 12 TRBD2 CSVGTAGVEQFF TGCAGCGTTGGGACGGCGGGGGTTGAGCAGTTCTTC
TRBJ1-3 TRBV5-4 - 15 - CASSAQTGSGNTIYF TGTGCCAGCAGCGCACAGACAGGATCTGGAAACACCATATATTTT
TRBJ2-5 TRBV9 - 15 TRBD2 CASSVGLADQETQYF TGTGCCAGCAGCGTGGGACTAGCAGACCAAGAGACCCAGTACTTC
TRBJ1-6 TRBV2 - 16 TRBD1 CASSGGTGGGGSPLHF TGTGCCAGCAGTGGAGGGACAGGGGGAGGAGGTTCACCCCTCCACTTT
TRBJ2-1 TRBV7-8 - 16 - CASSLAGGSFYNEQFF TGTGCCAGCAGCTTAGCAGGCGGCTCTTTTTACAATGAGCAGTTCTTC
TRBJ2-1 TRBV6-5 - 12 - CASSFWGGEQFF TGTGCCAGCAGTTTTTGGGGAGGTGAGCAGTTCTTC
TRBJ2-3 TRBV10-3 - 15 TRBD1 CAISESLQGADTQYF TGTGCCATCAGTGAGTCGTTACAGGGGGCAGATACGCAGTATTTT
TRBJ1-3 TRBV28 once 11 - CASTSGNTIYF TGTGCCAGCACGTCGGGAAACACCATATATTTT
TRBJ2-7 TRBV10-3 - 14 - CAISPGQGNYEQYF TGTGCCATCAGTCCCGGGCAGGGAAACTACGAGCAGTACTTC
TRBJ2-2 TRBV28 - 15 TRBD1 CASSTARQGAGELFF TGTGCCAGCAGCACCGCGAGACAGGGGGCCGGGGAGCTGTTTTTT
TRBJ2-5 TRBV5-1 once 13 - CASSFRVAETQYF TGCGCCAGCAGCTTCAGGGTGGCAGAGACCCAGTACTTC
TRBJ1-5 TRBV2 - 12 - CASSPLNQPQHF TGTGCCAGCAGTCCCCTTAATCAGCCCCAGCATTTT
TRBJ1-5 TRBV15 - 13 - CATSRTDNQPQHF TGTGCCACCAGCAGGACAGACAATCAGCCCCAGCATTTT
TRBJ2-7 TRBV5-1 - 16 - CASSLEDRPSSYEQYF TGCGCCAGCAGCTTGGAAGACAGACCTAGCTCCTACGAGCAGTACTTC
TRBJ2-5 TRBV5-1 - 15 - CASSLALTYQETQYF TGCGCCAGCAGCTTGGCACTTACGTACCAAGAGACCCAGTACTTC
TRBJ2-7 TRBV19 - 16 - CASSAQQGKGTYEQYF TGTGCCAGTAGTGCTCAACAGGGAAAAGGAACCTACGAGCAGTACTTC
TRBJ1-6 TRBV27 - 14 - CASNLGQSNSPLHF TGTGCCAGCAACCTAGGACAGTCTAATTCACCCCTCCACTTT
TRBJ2-3 TRBV18 - 15 TRBD2 CASSLSGGAAITQYF TGTGCCAGCTCACTTAGCGGGGGGGCCGCGATTACGCAGTATTTT
TRBJ2-7 TRBV29-1 few 13 - CSVEDFPLYEQYF TGCAGCGTTGAAGATTTTCCCCTATACGAGCAGTACTTC
TRBJ2-7 TRBV10-2 few 18 - CASSESPGRPPISYEQYF TGCGCCAGCAGTGAGTCGCCCGGCAGGCCCCCTATTTCCTACGAGCAGTACTTC
TRBJ2-5 TRBV11-2 - 16 - CASSTEVRSNQETQYF TGTGCCAGCAGTACTGAGGTACGATCAAACCAAGAGACCCAGTACTTC
TRBJ1-2 TRBV6-5 - 14 - CASSYSSQGNGYTF TGTGCCAGCAGTTACTCGAGTCAGGGTAATGGCTACACCTTC
TRBJ2-5 TRBV19 - 14 TRBD2 CASIVAAGEETQYF TGTGCCAGTATAGTTGCAGCGGGGGAGGAGACCCAGTACTTC
TRBJ1-2 TRBV6-1 - 14 - CASSEPWTVYGYTF TGTGCCAGCAGTGAACCTTGGACAGTTTATGGCTACACCTTC
TRBJ2-7 TRBV7-2 - 14 - CASSLEWAAGEQYF TGTGCCAGCAGCCTCGAGTGGGCAGCAGGGGAGCAGTACTTC
TRBJ2-7 TRBV4-3 few 18 TRBD2 CASSQAWEGTFHLYEQYF TGCGCCAGCAGCCAAGCGTGGGAGGGGACTTTCCACCTGTACGAGCAGTACTTC
TRBJ2-2 TRBV2 - 14 - CASSVGRNTGELFF TGTGCCAGCAGTGTCGGTAGGAACACCGGGGAGCTGTTTTTT
TRBJ1-2 TRBV20-1 - 11 - CSVRGAEGYTF TGCAGTGTACGGGGGGCCGAAGGCTACACCTTC
TRBJ1-2 TRBV6-5 few 15 - CASSYSTGHSYGYTF TGTGCCAGCAGTTACTCGACGGGACACTCTTATGGCTACACCTTC
TRBJ1-2 TRBV25-1 few 12 - CASSEQTLSYTF TGTGCCAGCAGTGAACAGACATTGAGCTACACCTTC
TRBJ1-1 TRBV4-1 - 17 TRBD1 CASSQGLGQLTNTEAFF TGCGCCAGCAGCCAAGGACTGGGACAGCTCACGAACACTGAAGCTTTCTTT
TRBJ2-3 TRBV6-6 once 15 - CASSLDRTHTDTQYF TGTGCCAGCAGTCTCGACAGGACCCACACAGATACGCAGTATTTT
TRBJ1-4 TRBV18 - 16 - CASSPVQGGPNEKLFF TGTGCCAGCTCACCAGTTCAAGGGGGACCTAATGAAAAACTGTTTTTT
TRBJ1-1 TRBV6-6 - 16 TRBD1 CASSSYPGQRNTEAFF TGTGCCAGCAGTTCCTACCCGGGACAGAGGAACACTGAAGCTTTCTTT
TRBJ2-4 TRBV5-1 - 19 TRBD1 CASSSGGTGSRVAKNIQYF TGCGCCAGCAGCTCCGGTGGGACAGGGTCGCGGGTAGCCAAAAACATTCAGTACTTC
TRBJ2-2 TRBV7-6 - 14 - CASSFGKNSGELFF TGTGCCAGCAGCTTCGGCAAGAACAGCGGGGAGCTGTTTTTT
TRBJ2-7 TRBV5-1 - 14 - CASSLTQGSYEQYF TGCGCCAGCAGTCTAACTCAGGGTTCCTACGAGCAGTACTTC
TRBJ2-5 TRBV2 - 14 - CASSRGAGGETQYF TGTGCCAGCAGTCGGGGTGCGGGCGGAGAGACCCAGTACTTC
TRBJ2-3 TRBV9 - 14 - CASSVGPRTDTQYF TGTGCCAGCAGCGTAGGACCCAGGACAGATACGCAGTATTTT
TRBJ2-1 TRBV1 - 14 - CTSCASGAPFEQFF TGCACCAGCTGCGCTAGCGGGGCCCCTTTTGAGCAGTTCTTC
TRBJ1-1 TRBV5-1 - 12 - CASRAVNTEAFF TGCGCCAGCAGGGCAGTGAACACTGAAGCTTTCTTT
TRBJ2-7 TRBV15 - 14 - CATSFTLDSYEQYF TGTGCCACCAGCTTCACTCTAGACAGCTACGAGCAGTACTTC
TRBJ1-4 TRBV9 - 13 - CASSVGTFEKLFF TGTGCCAGCAGCGTAGGGACATTTGAAAAACTGTTTTTT
TRBJ2-3 TRBV29-1 - 14 TRBD2 CSGGVTSGLDTQYF TGCAGCGGGGGAGTGACTAGCGGGCTAGATACGCAGTATTTT
TRBJ2-3 TRBV5-6 - 16 TRBD2 CASSLKPRGWSDTQYF TGTGCCAGCAGCCTCAAGCCGCGGGGGTGGTCAGATACGCAGTATTTT
TRBJ2-7 TRBV10-1 - 15 TRBD1 CASSADGTGSYEQYF TGCGCCAGCAGTGCAGACGGGACAGGTTCCTACGAGCAGTACTTC
TRBJ2-7 TRBV5-1 once 13 - CASRGGADYEQYF TGCGCCAGCAGAGGGGGGGCGGATTACGAGCAGTACTTC
TRBJ2-7 TRBV27 - 14 TRBD1 CASSFGDRSYEQYF TGTGCCAGCAGTTTCGGGGACAGGTCCTACGAGCAGTACTTC
TRBJ1-3 TRBV5-1 - 14 - CASSLAGYGNTIYF TGCGCCAGCAGCTTGGCAGGGTATGGAAACACCATATATTTT
TRBJ2-5 TRBV7-8 - 14 TRBD1 CASSIRDRQETQYF TGTGCCAGCAGCATCCGGGACAGACAAGAGACCCAGTACTTC
TRBJ2-5 TRBV28 once 14 - CASSWWRGEETQYF TGTGCCAGCAGTTGGTGGCGGGGAGAAGAGACCCAGTACTTC
TRBJ1-2 TRBV5-1 - 13 TRBD1 CASSSGQGAGYTF TGCGCCAGCAGCTCGGGACAGGGGGCTGGCTACACCTTC
TRBJ2-7 TRBV30 - 14 - CAWSRHVLTYEQYF TGTGCCTGGAGTCGGCACGTACTAACCTACGAGCAGTACTTC